This T cell receptor beta chain was sequenced in a study of identical twins. Overall study results and limits: There were fewer insertions in abundant cord blood beta clonotypes, but memory repertoires showed no such pattern. Findings depended on cross-sectional statistics rather than tracking the same donors. Some out-of-frame alpha sequences were shared by twins, and these showed excess low generation probability.

Germline CDR1 SGHDT, CDR2 YYEEEE. This CDR3 spans 15 amino acids. V was trimmed by 4 bases and J by 0 bases, leaving 12 bases between them. In its sample, this clonotype was seen a few times. Its antigen is as yet unknown. Addition of a universal primer site occurred through template switching, and cDNA carried unique molecular identifiers. TCRdb reanalysed the 5' RACE reads using MiXCR and keeps one entry per CDR3 protein. Altogether some 260,000 distinct CDR3 sequences are present, more than 13% being singletons, with the ten largest covering 7% to 9.5%. This chain links TRBV5-6 with TRBJ2-3, with D tentatively TRBD1 or TRBD2 (5 bases each). Material for sequencing was memory (CD45RO+) T cells sorted from blood. The sequence came from a woman younger than 30 in good health. CDR3 sequence: CASSAPGRSTDTQYF. The CDR3 nucleotides are TGTGCCAGCAGCGCTCCGGGACGGAGCACAGATACGCAGTATTTT.